This T cell receptor beta chain was obtained from a study of shared clonotypes between healthy human individuals. This CDR3 has 13 amino acids. Trimming at V came to 10 bases and at J to 3 bases, leaving 4 bases not matched to a gene. Germline-derived CDR1 and CDR2 are SNHLY and FYNNEI. Several immunoSEQ plates held equal portions of the genomic DNA taken from each subset. Here immunoSEQ multiplex PCR was the method, and the copy in TCRdb shows in-frame clones only, minus some. The table has about 680,000 clones, less than 80% seen once. The sequence was collected from a woman in her twenties or thirties in good health. The V gene is TRBV2, the J gene TRBJ2-7; 12 bases align to TRBD2. Sequenced input: memory CD4+ T cells sorted from blood. Subset defined: CD45RA-negative fraction. CDR3 nucleotides: TGTGCCAACAGACTAGCGGGAGTCTACGAGCAGTACTTC. Its protein product is CANRLAGVYEQYF.